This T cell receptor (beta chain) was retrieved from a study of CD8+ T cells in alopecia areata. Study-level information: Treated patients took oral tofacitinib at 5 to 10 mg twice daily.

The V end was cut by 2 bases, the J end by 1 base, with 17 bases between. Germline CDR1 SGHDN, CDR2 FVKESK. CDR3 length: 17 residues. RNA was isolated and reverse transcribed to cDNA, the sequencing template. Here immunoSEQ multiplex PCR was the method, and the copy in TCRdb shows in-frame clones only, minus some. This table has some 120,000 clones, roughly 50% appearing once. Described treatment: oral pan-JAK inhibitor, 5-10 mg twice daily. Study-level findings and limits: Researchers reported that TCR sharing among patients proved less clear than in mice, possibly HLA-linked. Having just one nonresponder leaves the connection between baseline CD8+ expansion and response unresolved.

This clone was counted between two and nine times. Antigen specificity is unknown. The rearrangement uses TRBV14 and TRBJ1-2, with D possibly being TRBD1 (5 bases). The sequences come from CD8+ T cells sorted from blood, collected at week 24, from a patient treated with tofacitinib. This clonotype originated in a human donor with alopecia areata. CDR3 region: CASSQLMQGTRNYGYTF. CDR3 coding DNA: TGTGCCAGCAGCCAACTAATGCAGGGAACCCGTAACTATGGCTACACCTTC.